This record looks at one T cell receptor (beta chain) sequence and its context. Its specificity is not known. The data belong to a study of a mutant IDH1 vaccine in newly diagnosed glioma. V lost 0 bases and J lost 6, with 18 bases in between. The CDR3 consists of 17 residues. The germline gives CDR1 SGHNT, CDR2 YYREEE (reference sequence). Time point noted: week 11, during vaccination. Vaccinated patients received 300 ug of mutant IDH1 20-mer peptide per dose, with topical imiquimod. The method was immunoSEQ multiplex PCR; TCRdb's version includes in-frame clones alone and lacks a portion of them. The sample contains around 26,000 clones, roughly three quarters of which appear only once.

This TCR was sampled from a man between 18 and 29 years old with glioma. Some clones in this sample may be carry-over from other donors' samples. The sample in question was peripheral blood mononuclear cells (PBMCs), obtained from a glioma patient whose treatment included an IDH1 peptide vaccine. The gene calls are TRBV5-4 and TRBJ2-2; maybe TRBD1 (7 bases). In DNA form, the CDR3 reads TGTGCCAGCAGCTTGGACCTCCTGGAGGGGGCGGCCGGGGAGCTGTTTTTT. This gives the protein CASSLDLLEGAAGELFF.